This entry concerns a single T cell receptor beta chain. These data come from a study of control samples from healthy donors and cancer patients. Measured with immunoSEQ multiplex PCR; TCRdb has only the in-frame clones, and not every one. Of some 190,000 clones listed, 90% to 95% are singletons. V lost 5 bases, J lost 6 bases, and 11 bases stayed unmatched. The germline gives CDR1 SEHNR, CDR2 FQNEAQ (reference sequence). CDR3 size: 15 residues. This TCR was recovered from a man under 40 in good health. The material sequenced was blood. This rearrangement joins TRBV7-9 to TRBJ2-7; 9 bases agree with TRBD1. This CDR3 reads CASSTQGARVSEQYF. CDR3 nucleotides: TGTGCCAGCAGCACACAGGGGGCGCGAGTCTCCGAGCAGTACTTC. Full variable domain (outside the CDR3, taken from reference TRBV7-9 and TRBJ2-7): DTGVSQNPRHKITKRGQNVTFRCDPISEHNRLYWYRQTLGQGPEFLTYFQNEAQLEKSRLLSDRFSAERPKGSFSTLEIQRTEQGDSAMYLCASSTQGARVSEQYFGPGTRLTVT.